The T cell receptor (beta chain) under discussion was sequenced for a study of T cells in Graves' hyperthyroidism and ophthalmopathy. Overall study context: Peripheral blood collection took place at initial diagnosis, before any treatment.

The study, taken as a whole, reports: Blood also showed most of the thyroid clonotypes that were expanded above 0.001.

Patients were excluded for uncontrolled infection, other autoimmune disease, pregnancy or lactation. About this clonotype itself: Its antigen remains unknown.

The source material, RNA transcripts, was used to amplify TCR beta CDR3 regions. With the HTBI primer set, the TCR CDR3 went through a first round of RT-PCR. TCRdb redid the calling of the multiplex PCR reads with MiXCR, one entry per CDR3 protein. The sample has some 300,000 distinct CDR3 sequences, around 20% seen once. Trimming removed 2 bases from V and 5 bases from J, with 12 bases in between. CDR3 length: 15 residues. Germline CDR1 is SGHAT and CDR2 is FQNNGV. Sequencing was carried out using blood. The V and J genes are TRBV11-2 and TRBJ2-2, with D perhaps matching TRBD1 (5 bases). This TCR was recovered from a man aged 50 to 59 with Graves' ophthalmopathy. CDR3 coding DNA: TGTGCCAGCAGCTTATTGGGGCCCGGGACCGGGGAGCTGTTTTTT. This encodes CASSLLGPGTGELFF.